Included here is one T cell receptor (beta chain) sequence, with context. The data were taken from a study of cytomegalovirus exposure and HLA in healthy donors. The study ran its PCR with 60 Vbeta and 13 Jbeta primers. Sequenced by immunoSEQ multiplex PCR; TCRdb stores in-frame clones only, minus some. The sample carries approximately 290,000 clones, 80% recorded once. The CDR3 covers 16 residues. The germline V gene has CDR1 SGHVT and CDR2 SQSDAQ. V dropped 5 bases and J dropped 6 bases, with 20 bases sitting between them. The sequenced sample consisted of PBMCs. The rearrangement uses TRBV7-4 and TRBJ1-5; D may be TRBD1 (6 bases). The source of this sequence is a girl under 10 years old in good health and CMV-seronegative. In nucleotides, the CDR3 is TGTGCCAGCAGCCCTTTTTCAGTCACAGGGATTCAGCCCCAGCATTTT. Its translation is CASSPFSVTGIQPQHF.